The sequence of this TCR beta chain was determined in a study of cytomegalovirus exposure and HLA in healthy donors. The PCR made use of 60 Vbeta and 13 Jbeta primers. Sequenced by immunoSEQ multiplex PCR; TCRdb stores in-frame clones only, minus some. The sample comprises under 200,000 clones, roughly 77% of which are singletons, and under 2.5% rests with the top ten. The germline V gene encodes CDR1 SNHLY and CDR2 FYNNEI. The trim removed 11 bases at V and 8 bases at J, leaving 15 bases unmatched. There are 14 residues in the CDR3. Material for sequencing was PBMCs. V gene TRBV2 combines with J gene TRBJ2-1; 7 positions agree with TRBD1. This clonotype was obtained from a middle-aged man in good health and CMV-seropositive. The CDR3 is CAPTRSQGVDEQFF. The CDR3 DNA is TGTGCCCCCACCCGGAGTCAGGGGGTCGATGAGCAGTTCTTC.